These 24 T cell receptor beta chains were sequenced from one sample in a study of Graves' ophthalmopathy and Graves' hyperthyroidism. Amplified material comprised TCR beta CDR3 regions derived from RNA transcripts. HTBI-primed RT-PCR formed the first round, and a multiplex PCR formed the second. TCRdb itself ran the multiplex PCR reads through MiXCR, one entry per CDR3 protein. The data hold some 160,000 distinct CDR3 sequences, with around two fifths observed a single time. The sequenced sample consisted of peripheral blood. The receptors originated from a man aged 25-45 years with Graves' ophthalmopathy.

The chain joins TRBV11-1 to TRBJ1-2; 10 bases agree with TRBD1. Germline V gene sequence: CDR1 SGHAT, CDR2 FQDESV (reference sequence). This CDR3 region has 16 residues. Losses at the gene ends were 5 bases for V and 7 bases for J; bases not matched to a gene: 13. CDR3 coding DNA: TGTGCCAGCAGCCGCCAGGGACAGGGGCCCCTCGGTGGCTACACCTTC. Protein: CASSRQGQGPLGGYTF.

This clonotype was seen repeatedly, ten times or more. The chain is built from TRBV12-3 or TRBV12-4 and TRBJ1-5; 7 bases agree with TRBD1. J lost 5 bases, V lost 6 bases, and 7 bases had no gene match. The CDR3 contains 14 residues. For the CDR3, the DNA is TGTGCCAGCAGAGAGACAGGGTACGATCAGCCCCAGCATTTT. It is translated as CASRETGYDQPQHF.

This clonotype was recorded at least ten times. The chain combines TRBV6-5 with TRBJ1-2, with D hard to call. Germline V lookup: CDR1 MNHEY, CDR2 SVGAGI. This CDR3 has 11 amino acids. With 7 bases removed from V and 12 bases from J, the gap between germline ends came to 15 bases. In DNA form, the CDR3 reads TGTGCCAGCAATAACGTCGCATCCGACACCTTC. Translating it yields CASNNVASDTF.

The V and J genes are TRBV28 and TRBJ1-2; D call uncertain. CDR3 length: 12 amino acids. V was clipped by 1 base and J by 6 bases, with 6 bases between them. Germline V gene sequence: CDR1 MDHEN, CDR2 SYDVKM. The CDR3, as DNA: TGTGCCAGCAGTTTATCTGAGGATGGCTACACCTTC. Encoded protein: CASSLSEDGYTF.

The CDR3 sequence is CASSLPLRVFGNQPQHF. CDR3 coding DNA: TGTGCCAGCAGTTTGCCGCTCAGGGTGTTTGGCAATCAGCCCCAGCATTTT. The chain recombines TRBV28 with TRBJ1-5; TRBD1 is a possible D gene (5 bases). The CDR3 length is 17 residues. Between the trimmed V and J ends, which lost 3 bases and 2 bases, there was a span of 17 bases. Germline assignment: CDR1 MDHEN and CDR2 SYDVKM.

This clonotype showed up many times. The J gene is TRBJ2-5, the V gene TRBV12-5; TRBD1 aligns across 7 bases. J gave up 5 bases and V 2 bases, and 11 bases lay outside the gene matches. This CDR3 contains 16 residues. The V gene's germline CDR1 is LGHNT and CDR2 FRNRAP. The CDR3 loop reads CASGLSATGKEETQYF. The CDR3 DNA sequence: TGTGCTAGTGGTTTGTCGGCGACAGGGAAGGAGGAGACCCAGTACTTC. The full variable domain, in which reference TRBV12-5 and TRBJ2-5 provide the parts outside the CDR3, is DARVTQTPRHKVTEMGQEVTMRCQPILGHNTVFWYRQTMMQGLELLAYFRNRAPLDDSGMPKDRFSAEMPDATLATLKIQPSEPRDSAVYFCASGLSATGKEETQYFGPGTRLLVL.

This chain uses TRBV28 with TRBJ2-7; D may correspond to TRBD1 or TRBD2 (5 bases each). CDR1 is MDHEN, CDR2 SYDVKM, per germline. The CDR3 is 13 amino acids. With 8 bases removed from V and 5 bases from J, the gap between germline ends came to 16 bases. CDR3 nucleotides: TGTGCCAGCCTCAGGGCACGAGGGAACGAGCAGTACTTC. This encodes CASLRARGNEQYF.

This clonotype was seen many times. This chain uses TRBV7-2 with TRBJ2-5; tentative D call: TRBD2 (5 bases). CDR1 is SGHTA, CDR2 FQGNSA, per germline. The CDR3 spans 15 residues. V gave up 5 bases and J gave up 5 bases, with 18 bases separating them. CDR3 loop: CASSPMVGALETQYF. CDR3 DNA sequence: TGTGCCAGCAGCCCCATGGTGGGAGCGTTGGAGACCCAGTACTTC.

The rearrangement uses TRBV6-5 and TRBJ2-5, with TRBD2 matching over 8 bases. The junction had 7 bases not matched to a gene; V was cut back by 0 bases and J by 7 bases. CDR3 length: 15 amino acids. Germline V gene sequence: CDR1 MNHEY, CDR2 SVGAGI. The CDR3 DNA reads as TGTGCCAGCAGTTACTCCCGGGAGGGCCTGGGGACCCAGTACTTC. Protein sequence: CASSYSREGLGTQYF.

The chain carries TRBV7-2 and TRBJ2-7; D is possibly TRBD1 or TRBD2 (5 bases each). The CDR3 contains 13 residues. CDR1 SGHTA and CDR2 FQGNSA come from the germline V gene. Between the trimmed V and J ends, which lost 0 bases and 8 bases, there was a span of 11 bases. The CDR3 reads CASSLAGDGKQYF. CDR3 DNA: TGTGCCAGCAGCTTAGCGGGGGACGGTAAGCAGTACTTC.

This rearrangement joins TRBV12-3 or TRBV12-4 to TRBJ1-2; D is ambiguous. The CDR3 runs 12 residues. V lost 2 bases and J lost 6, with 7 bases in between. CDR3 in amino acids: CASSLWGDGYTF. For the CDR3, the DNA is TGTGCCAGCAGTTTATGGGGTGATGGCTACACCTTC.

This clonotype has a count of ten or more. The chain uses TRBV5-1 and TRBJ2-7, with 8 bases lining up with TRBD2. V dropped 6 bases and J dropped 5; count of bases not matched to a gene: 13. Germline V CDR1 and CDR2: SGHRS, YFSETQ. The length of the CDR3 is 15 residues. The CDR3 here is CASTPAGAGANEQYF. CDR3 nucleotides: TGCGCCAGCACCCCCGCCGGAGCGGGAGCTAACGAGCAGTACTTC.

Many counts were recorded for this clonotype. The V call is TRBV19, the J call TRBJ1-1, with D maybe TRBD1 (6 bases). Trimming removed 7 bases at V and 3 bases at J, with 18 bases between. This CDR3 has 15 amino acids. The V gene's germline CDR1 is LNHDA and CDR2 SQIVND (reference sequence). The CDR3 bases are TGTGCCAGTAACCCCTCCGGGACATCCGACACTGAAGCTTTCTTT. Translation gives CASNPSGTSDTEAFF.

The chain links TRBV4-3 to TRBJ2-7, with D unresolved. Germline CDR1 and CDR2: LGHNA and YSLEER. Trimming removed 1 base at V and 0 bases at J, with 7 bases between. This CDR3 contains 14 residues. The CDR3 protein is CASSQAMSSYEQYF. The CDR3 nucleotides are TGCGCCAGCAGCCAAGCCATGTCCTCCTACGAGCAGTACTTC.

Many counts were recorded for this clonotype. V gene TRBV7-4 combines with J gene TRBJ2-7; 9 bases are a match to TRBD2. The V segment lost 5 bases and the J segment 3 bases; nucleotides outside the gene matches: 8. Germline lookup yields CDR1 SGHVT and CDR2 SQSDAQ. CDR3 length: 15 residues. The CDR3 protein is CASSSRSGRIYEQYF. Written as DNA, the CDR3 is TGTGCCAGCAGCAGCCGTAGCGGGAGAATCTACGAGCAGTACTTC.

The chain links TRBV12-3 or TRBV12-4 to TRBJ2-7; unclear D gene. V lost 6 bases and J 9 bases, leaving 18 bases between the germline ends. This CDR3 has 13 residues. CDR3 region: CASSHSYPIGQYF. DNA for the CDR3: TGTGCCAGCAGCCACTCGTACCCGATCGGGCAGTACTTC.

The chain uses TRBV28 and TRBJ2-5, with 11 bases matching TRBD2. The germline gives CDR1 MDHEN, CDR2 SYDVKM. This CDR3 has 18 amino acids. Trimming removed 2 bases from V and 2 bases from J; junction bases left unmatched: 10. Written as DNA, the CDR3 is TGTGCCAGCAGTTTACCCCGGCTTAGCGGGAGGGCACAAGAGACCCAGTACTTC. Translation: CASSLPRLSGRAQETQYF.

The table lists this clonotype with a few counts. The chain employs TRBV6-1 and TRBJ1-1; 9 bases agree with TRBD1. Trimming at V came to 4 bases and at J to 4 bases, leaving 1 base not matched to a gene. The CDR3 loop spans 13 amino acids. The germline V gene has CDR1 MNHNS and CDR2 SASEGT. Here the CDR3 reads CASSATGGTEAFF. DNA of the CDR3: TGTGCCAGCAGTGCGACAGGGGGCACTGAAGCTTTCTTT.

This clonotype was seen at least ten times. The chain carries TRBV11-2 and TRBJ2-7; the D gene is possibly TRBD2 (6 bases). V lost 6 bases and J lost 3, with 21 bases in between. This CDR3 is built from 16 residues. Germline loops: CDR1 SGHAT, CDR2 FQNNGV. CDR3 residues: CASRGFGAGKGYEQYF. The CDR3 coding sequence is TGTGCCAGCAGGGGGTTCGGGGCGGGAAAAGGCTACGAGCAGTACTTC.

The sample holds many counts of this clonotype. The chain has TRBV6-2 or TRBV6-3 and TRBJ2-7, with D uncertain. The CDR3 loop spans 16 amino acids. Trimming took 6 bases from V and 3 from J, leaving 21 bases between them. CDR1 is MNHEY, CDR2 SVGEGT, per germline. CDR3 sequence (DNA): TGTGCCAGCAGGCCCATGGGTGGGCAGGATCACTACGAGCAGTACTTC. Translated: CASRPMGGQDHYEQYF.

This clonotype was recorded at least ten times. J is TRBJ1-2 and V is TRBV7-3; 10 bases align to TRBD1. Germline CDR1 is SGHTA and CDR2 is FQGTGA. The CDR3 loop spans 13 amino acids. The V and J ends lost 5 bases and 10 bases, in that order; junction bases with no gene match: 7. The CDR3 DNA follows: TGTGCCAGCAGCGTGCCGGGACAGGGGTTCTACACCTTC. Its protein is CASSVPGQGFYTF.

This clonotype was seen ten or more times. CDR3 nucleotide sequence: TGTGCCAGCCGATTAGGGGCGAGGAACACTGAAGCTTTCTTT. Amino acids: CASRLGARNTEAFF. The chain is built from TRBV12-3 or TRBV12-4 and TRBJ1-1; D possibly corresponds to TRBD1 (5 bases). The V and J ends lost 8 bases and 1 base respectively, with 14 bases between them. The CDR3 loop spans 14 amino acids.

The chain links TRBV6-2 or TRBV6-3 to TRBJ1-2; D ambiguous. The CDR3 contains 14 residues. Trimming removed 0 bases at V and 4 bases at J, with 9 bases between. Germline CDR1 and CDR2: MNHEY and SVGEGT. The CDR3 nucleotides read TGTGCCAGCAGTTACTCGGGGATCAGCTATGGCTACACCTTC. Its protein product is CASSYSGISYGYTF.

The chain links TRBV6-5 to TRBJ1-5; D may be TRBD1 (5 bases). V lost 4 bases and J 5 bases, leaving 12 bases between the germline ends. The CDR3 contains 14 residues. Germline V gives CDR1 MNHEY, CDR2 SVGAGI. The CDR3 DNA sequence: TGTGCCAGCAGTTCCACGGGGCCTCATCAGCCCCAGCATTTT. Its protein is CASSSTGPHQPQHF.